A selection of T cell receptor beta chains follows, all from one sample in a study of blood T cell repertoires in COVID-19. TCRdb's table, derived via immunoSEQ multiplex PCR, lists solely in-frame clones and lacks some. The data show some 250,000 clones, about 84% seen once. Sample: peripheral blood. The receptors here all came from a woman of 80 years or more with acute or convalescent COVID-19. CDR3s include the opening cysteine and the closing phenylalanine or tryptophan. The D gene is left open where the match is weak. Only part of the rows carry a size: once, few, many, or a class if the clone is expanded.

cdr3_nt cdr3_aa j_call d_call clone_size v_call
TGTGCCAGCAGCTTACAGCTAGCGGGAGTTAATACCGGGGAGCTGTTTTTT CASSLQLAGVNTGELFF TRBJ2-2 TRBD2 once TRBV7-8
TGCGCCAGCAGCTTGGCTCCAGACAGGGGGAGGACTAATGAAAAACTGTTTTTT CASSLAPDRGRTNEKLFF TRBJ1-4 TRBD1 - TRBV5-1
TGTGCCTGGAGTAAGGTTTCGGGAACTGAAGCTTTCTTT CAWSKVSGTEAFF TRBJ1-1 - - TRBV30
TGTGCCAAGATAATGGGGAGTTATAGCAATCAGCCCCAGCATTTT CAKIMGSYSNQPQHF TRBJ1-5 - - TRBV6-5
TGTGCCAGCAGGATGGGGAGGGGCACAGATACGCAGTATTTT CASRMGRGTDTQYF TRBJ2-3 TRBD2 - TRBV5-8
TGCGCCAGCAGCTCTCGCGGGCAGGGGACCACAGATACGCAGTATTTT CASSSRGQGTTDTQYF TRBJ2-3 - - TRBV5-1
TGTGCCATCAGTGTGGGGGCTAATTCACCCCTCCACTTT CAISVGANSPLHF TRBJ1-6 - - TRBV10-3
TGTGCCAGCAGCCAGGGGGCTGGGGTCACTGAAGCTTTCTTT CASSQGAGVTEAFF TRBJ1-1 TRBD1 once TRBV6-4
TGTGCCAGCAGTCTAGACAGGGCTAATGAAAAACTGTTTTTT CASSLDRANEKLFF TRBJ1-4 TRBD1 - TRBV28
TGTGCCACCAACACCCGGGAGGACACTGAAGCTTTCTTT CATNTREDTEAFF TRBJ1-1 - - TRBV10-3
TGTGCCAGCTCTCTCCGGGACAGAGTCTACGAGCAGTACTTC CASSLRDRVYEQYF TRBJ2-7 TRBD1 - TRBV18
TGTGCCCGCAGCGTAGGTGGGGGACTAGCGGGGGAGACCTACAATGAGCAGTTCTTC CARSVGGGLAGETYNEQFF TRBJ2-1 TRBD2 - TRBV9
TGTGCCAGCAGTTTAAGGCAGGGCTATGGCTACACCTTC CASSLRQGYGYTF TRBJ1-2 - - TRBV12-3/TRBV12-4
TGTGCCAGCAGTTTATTCTCAGGTATTGGCAATCAGCCCCAGCATTTT CASSLFSGIGNQPQHF TRBJ1-5 - - TRBV27
TGCGCCAGCAGCGATCAGGGTCCCGGGGAGCTGTTTTTT CASSDQGPGELFF TRBJ2-2 - - TRBV5-1
TGTGCCAGTAGTATATCACCAGGAACACAGGGATACGAGCAGTACTTC CASSISPGTQGYEQYF TRBJ2-7 - - TRBV19
TGTGCCAGCTCACCAAACAGGGCCACCGGGGAGCTGTTTTTT CASSPNRATGELFF TRBJ2-2 - - TRBV18
TGTGCCAGCTCACCGGGACAGTTCAATCAGCCCCAGCATTTT CASSPGQFNQPQHF TRBJ1-5 TRBD1 - TRBV18
TGCGCCAGCAGCCAACAAGGGACAGGGCGGATAGAGCAGTACTTC CASSQQGTGRIEQYF TRBJ2-7 TRBD1 - TRBV4-1
TGCGCCAGCAGCGCCGACAGGATTAATCTTCAAGAGACCCAGTACTTC CASSADRINLQETQYF TRBJ2-5 - - TRBV5-1
TGTGCCAGCAGCTCGACAGCGTATTATGGCTACACCTTC CASSSTAYYGYTF TRBJ1-2 - - TRBV7-2
TGTGCCAGCAGTTCCCAGGGGGCGATGGGAGAGCCCCAGCATTTT CASSSQGAMGEPQHF TRBJ1-5 TRBD1 - TRBV2
TGTGCCAGCAGCTTGGTGACAGGGGGCGCAGATACGCAGTATTTT CASSLVTGGADTQYF TRBJ2-3 TRBD1 - TRBV5-6
TGTGCCAGCAGTTGGGGGCAGGGGGTGGTCGGGGAGCTGTTTTTT CASSWGQGVVGELFF TRBJ2-2 TRBD1 - TRBV6-5
TGTGCCAGCAGAGATGGGACAGGGGCCTACTATGGCTACACCTTC CASRDGTGAYYGYTF TRBJ1-2 TRBD1 - TRBV2
TGCGCCAGCAGCTTGGCCGGGCGACAGGGGGCTTCCACCACAGATACGCAGTATTTT CASSLAGRQGASTTDTQYF TRBJ2-3 TRBD1 - TRBV5-1
TGTGCCAGCAGTGACCCGGGACTAGCGGGTGCCTACGAGCAGTACTTC CASSDPGLAGAYEQYF TRBJ2-7 TRBD2 - TRBV2
TGTGCCAGTAGTCCCCGGGGGATTGCGAACACCGGGGAGCTGTTTTTT CASSPRGIANTGELFF TRBJ2-2 - - TRBV19
TGTGCCAGCAGCGTCCTAGCGGGGGGGCCGCGAGAGCAGTACTTC CASSVLAGGPREQYF TRBJ2-7 TRBD2 - TRBV9
TGTGCCACCAGTGATTTAGGGACAGGGGCGTCCAATGAGCAGTTCTTC CATSDLGTGASNEQFF TRBJ2-1 TRBD1 - TRBV24-1
TGTGCCAGCAGCTCCCAGGGGGCGGGGGCAGATACGCAGTATTTT CASSSQGAGADTQYF TRBJ2-3 - once TRBV2
TGTGCCAGCAGTCCGAGAGACAGAATCTCTGGAAACACCATATATTTT CASSPRDRISGNTIYF TRBJ1-3 - - TRBV27
TGTGCCTGGATTCCTTCGCGGACTGAAGCTTTCTTT CAWIPSRTEAFF TRBJ1-1 - - TRBV30
TGCGCCAGCAGTGAAGTCGCGGGAGCTCCGGGAGCCGGGGAGCTGTTTTTT CASSEVAGAPGAGELFF TRBJ2-2 TRBD2 - TRBV10-1
TGTGCCAGCAGCCCCAGGTCCAACTCTGGAAACACCATATATTTT CASSPRSNSGNTIYF TRBJ1-3 - - TRBV3-1/TRBV3-2
TGTGCCAGCAGCCTTTCAGGGGGCGGTAGCACAGATACGCAGTATTTT CASSLSGGGSTDTQYF TRBJ2-3 TRBD1 - TRBV11-3
TGCGCCAGCAGCTTGGCCACGGGACAGGGACGCGGCTACACCTTC CASSLATGQGRGYTF TRBJ1-2 TRBD1 - TRBV5-1
TGTGCCAGCAGCTTCGGGACAGGCCAAGAGACCCAGTACTTC CASSFGTGQETQYF TRBJ2-5 TRBD1 - TRBV13
TGTGCCAGTAGTCAGGCGGGGTTAAGGGCCGAGCAGTACTTC CASSQAGLRAEQYF TRBJ2-7 - - TRBV19
TGTGCCAGCAGCTCGACGGGACAGGCTTACGGCTACACCTTC CASSSTGQAYGYTF TRBJ1-2 TRBD1 few TRBV5-4
TGTGCCAGCCATGGGAGCGGGGCCCAAGAGACCCAGTACTTC CASHGSGAQETQYF TRBJ2-5 TRBD2 - TRBV5-4
TGTGCCAGCATAATGGACAGGGGCACAGATACGCAGTATTTT CASIMDRGTDTQYF TRBJ2-3 TRBD1 - TRBV2
TGTGCCAGCAGCCGTTGGACAGGGACCGAAAAACTGTTTTTT CASSRWTGTEKLFF TRBJ1-4 TRBD1 few TRBV11-1
TGCGCCAGCAGCTTGACGGGGGGGCCACAGCCCTACGAGCAGTACTTC CASSLTGGPQPYEQYF TRBJ2-7 TRBD2 once TRBV5-1
TGTGCCAGCAGCCAAGATCTGGCTCATAGCAATCAGCCCCAGCATTTT CASSQDLAHSNQPQHF TRBJ1-5 - once TRBV3-1/TRBV3-2
TGTGCCTGGAGTGGCGACTACGAGCAGTACTTC CAWSGDYEQYF TRBJ2-7 - few TRBV30
TGTGCCAGCGGACGGGGACTACCCGGAGATCAGCCCCAGCATTTT CASGRGLPGDQPQHF TRBJ1-5 - - TRBV6-5
TGCGCCAGCAGCTTTCTACTTGACAATGAGCAGTTCTTC CASSFLLDNEQFF TRBJ2-1 - - TRBV5-1
TGTGCCAGTAGTATACAGGGTTCCGGGGAGCTGTTTTTT CASSIQGSGELFF TRBJ2-2 - - TRBV19
TGTGCCAGTCAGCTGGTTTCAGGGGCAAGCAATCAGCCCCAGCATTTT CASQLVSGASNQPQHF TRBJ1-5 - - TRBV19
TGTGCCAGCAGCCTCCGGGACAGCTCCTACGAGCAGTACTTC CASSLRDSSYEQYF TRBJ2-7 TRBD1 - TRBV11-2
TGTGCCAGCAGGACAGGGGTCGATGAAAAACTGTTTTTT CASRTGVDEKLFF TRBJ1-4 - - TRBV21-1
TGTGCCAGCAGTTACTCGACAGGGGATCAGCCCCAGCATTTT CASSYSTGDQPQHF TRBJ1-5 TRBD1 - TRBV6-2/TRBV6-3
TGTGCCAGCAGCCAGGAATTTGAACAGCCCCAGCATTTT CASSQEFEQPQHF TRBJ1-5 - - TRBV6-1
TGTGCCAGCAGTTCCGGACAGGCTCCGGACATTCAGTACTTC CASSSGQAPDIQYF TRBJ2-4 TRBD1 - TRBV28
TGTGCCAGCAGCCAAGACTATAGTTACTCTGGAAACACCATATATTTT CASSQDYSYSGNTIYF TRBJ1-3 - - TRBV3-1/TRBV3-2
TGTGCCAGCGGGCGGGGTAGGGACACTGAAGCTTTCTTT CASGRGRDTEAFF TRBJ1-1 - - TRBV6-5
TGTGCCAGCAGCGTATATTCGAGCTCTACTGAAGCTTTCTTT CASSVYSSSTEAFF TRBJ1-1 - - TRBV9
TGTGCCAGCAGCTTAGGGAGGAATTCACCCCTCCACTTT CASSLGRNSPLHF TRBJ1-6 - - TRBV7-8